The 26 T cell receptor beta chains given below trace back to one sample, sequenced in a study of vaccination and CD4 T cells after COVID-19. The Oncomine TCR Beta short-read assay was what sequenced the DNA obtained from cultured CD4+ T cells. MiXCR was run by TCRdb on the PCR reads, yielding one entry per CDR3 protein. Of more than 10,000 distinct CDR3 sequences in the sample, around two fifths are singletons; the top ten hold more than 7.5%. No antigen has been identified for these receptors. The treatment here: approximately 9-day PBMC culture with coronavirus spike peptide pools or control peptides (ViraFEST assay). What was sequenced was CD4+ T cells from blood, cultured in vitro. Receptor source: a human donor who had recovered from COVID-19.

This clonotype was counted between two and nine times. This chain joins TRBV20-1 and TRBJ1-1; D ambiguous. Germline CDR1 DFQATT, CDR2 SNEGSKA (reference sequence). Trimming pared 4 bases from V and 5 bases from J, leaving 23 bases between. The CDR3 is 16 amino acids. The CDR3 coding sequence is TGCAGTGCTATGGACTCAACAAGCTGGAGCGGAACTGAAGCTTTCTTT. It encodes CSAMDSTSWSGTEAFF.

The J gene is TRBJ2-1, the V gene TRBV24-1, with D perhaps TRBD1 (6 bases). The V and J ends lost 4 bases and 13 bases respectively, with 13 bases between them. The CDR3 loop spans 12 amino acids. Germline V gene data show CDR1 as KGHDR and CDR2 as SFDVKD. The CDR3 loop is CATSESTGRQFF. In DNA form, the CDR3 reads TGTGCCACCAGTGAGAGTACAGGGAGACAGTTCTTC.

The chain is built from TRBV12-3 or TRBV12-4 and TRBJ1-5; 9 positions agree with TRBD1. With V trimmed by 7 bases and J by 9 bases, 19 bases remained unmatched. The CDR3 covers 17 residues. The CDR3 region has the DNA TGTGCCAGCACCCTTAGAGGACAGGGGATTAGCAATGGGCCCCAGCATTTT. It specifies CASTLRGQGISNGPQHF.

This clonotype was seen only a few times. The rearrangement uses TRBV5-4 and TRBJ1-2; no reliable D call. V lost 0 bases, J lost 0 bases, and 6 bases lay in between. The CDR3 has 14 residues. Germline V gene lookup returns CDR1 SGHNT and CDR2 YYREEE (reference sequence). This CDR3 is CASSLDPSNYGYTF. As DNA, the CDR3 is TGTGCCAGCAGCTTGGACCCCTCTAACTATGGCTACACCTTC.

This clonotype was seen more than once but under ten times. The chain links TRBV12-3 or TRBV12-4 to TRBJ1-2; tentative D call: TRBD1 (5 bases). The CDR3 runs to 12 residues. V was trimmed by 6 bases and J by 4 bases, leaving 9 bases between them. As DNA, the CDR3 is TGTGCCAGCAGCCTGACAGTCTATGGCTACACCTTC. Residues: CASSLTVYGYTF.

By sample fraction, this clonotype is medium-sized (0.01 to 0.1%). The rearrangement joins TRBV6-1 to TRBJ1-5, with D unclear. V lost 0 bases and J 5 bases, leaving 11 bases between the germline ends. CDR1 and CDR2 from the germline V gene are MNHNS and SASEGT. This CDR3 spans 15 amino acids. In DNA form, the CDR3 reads TGTGCCAGCAGTGAAGCGTCCAGAAGAGATCAGCCCCAGCATTTT. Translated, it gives CASSEASRRDQPQHF.

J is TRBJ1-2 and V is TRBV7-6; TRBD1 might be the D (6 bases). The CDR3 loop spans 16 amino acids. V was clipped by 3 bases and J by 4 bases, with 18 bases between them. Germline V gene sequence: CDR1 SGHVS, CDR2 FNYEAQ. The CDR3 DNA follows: TGTGCCAGCAGCTTGGCCCCCGAGGGGGTTGGCTATGGCTACACCTTC. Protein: CASSLAPEGVGYGYTF.

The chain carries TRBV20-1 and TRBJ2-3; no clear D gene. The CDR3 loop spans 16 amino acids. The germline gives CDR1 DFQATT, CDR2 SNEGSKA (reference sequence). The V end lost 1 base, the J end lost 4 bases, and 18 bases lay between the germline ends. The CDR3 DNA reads TGCAGTGCTAGAGTAGGTGGGCTCCTGCAGGCAGATACGCAGTATTTT. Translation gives CSARVGGLLQADTQYF.

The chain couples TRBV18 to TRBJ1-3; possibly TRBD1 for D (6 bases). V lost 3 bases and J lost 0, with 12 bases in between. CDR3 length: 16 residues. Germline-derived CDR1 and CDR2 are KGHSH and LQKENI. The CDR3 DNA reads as TGTGCCAGCTCACCGATGGACAGCCCCTCTGGAAACACCATATATTTT. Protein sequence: CASSPMDSPSGNTIYF. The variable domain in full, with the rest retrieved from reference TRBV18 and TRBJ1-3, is NAGVMQNPRHLVRRRGQEARLRCSPMKGHSHVYWYRQLPEEGLKFMVYLQKENIIDESGMPKERFSAEFPKEGPSILRIQQVVRGDSAAYFCASSPMDSPSGNTIYFGEGSWLTVV.

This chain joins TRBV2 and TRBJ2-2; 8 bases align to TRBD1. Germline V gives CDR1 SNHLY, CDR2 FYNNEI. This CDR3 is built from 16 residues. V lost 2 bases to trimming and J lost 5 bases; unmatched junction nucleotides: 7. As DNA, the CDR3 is TGTGCCAGCAGTGAAAGCGCAGGGGGCAGGACCGGGGAGCTGTTTTTT. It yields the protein CASSESAGGRTGELFF.

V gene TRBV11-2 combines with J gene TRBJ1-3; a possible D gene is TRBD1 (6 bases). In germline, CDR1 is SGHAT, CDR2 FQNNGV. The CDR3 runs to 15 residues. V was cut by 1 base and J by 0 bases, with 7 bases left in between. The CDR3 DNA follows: TGTGCCAGCAGCTTAGTAGGGGGCTCTGGAAACACCATATATTTT. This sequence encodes CASSLVGGSGNTIYF.

The CDR3 region has the DNA TGTGCCAGCAGTGCCCCGACTAGCGGGACCTACGAGCAGTACTTC. Protein product: CASSAPTSGTYEQYF. J is TRBJ2-7 and V is TRBV2; 11 nucleotides align to TRBD2. This CDR3 is 15 amino acids long. Germline V gene sequence: CDR1 SNHLY, CDR2 FYNNEI. V trimming: 4 bases; J trimming: 2 bases; junction bases outside the gene matches: 4.

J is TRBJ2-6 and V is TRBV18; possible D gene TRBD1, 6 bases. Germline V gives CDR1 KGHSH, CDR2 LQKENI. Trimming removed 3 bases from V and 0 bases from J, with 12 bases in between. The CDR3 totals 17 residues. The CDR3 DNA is TGTGCCAGCTCACCCCCAGGGGTCAACTCTGGGGCCAACGTCCTGACTTTC. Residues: CASSPPGVNSGANVLTF.

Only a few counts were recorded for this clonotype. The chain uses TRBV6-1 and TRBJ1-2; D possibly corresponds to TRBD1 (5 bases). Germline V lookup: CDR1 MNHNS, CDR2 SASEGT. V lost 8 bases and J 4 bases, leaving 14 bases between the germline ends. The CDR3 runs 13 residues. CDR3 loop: CASWLGVAYGYTF. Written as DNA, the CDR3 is TGTGCCAGCTGGTTGGGGGTAGCCTATGGCTACACCTTC.

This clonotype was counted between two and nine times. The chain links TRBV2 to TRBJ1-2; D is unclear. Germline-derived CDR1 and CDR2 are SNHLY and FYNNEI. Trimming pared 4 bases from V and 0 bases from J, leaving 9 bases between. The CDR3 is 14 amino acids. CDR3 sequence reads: CASSGGGANYGYTF. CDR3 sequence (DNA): TGTGCCAGCAGTGGCGGTGGAGCTAACTATGGCTACACCTTC.

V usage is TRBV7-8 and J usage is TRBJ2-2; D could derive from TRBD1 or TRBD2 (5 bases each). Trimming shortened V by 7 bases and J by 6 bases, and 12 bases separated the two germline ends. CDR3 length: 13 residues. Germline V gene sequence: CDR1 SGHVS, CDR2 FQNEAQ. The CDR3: CASTGRSAGELFF. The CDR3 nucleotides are TGTGCCAGCACGGGGCGATCAGCCGGGGAGCTGTTTTTT.

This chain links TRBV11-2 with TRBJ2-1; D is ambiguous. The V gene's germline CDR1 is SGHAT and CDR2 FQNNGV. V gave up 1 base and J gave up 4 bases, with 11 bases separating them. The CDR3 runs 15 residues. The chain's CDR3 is CASSLAGAGYNEQFF. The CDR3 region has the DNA TGTGCCAGCAGCTTAGCGGGTGCCGGGTACAATGAGCAGTTCTTC. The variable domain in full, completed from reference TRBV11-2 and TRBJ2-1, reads EAGVAQSPRYKIIEKRQSVAFWCNPISGHATLYWYQQILGQGPKLLIQFQNNGVVDDSQLPKDRFSAERLKGVDSTLKIQPAKLEDSAVYLCASSLAGAGYNEQFFGPGTRLTVL.

The DNA for the CDR3 is TGTGCCTGGAGTGTACGCGGGAGAACCCTGATTTACGAGCAGTACTTC. Protein: CAWSVRGRTLIYEQYF. The J gene is TRBJ2-7, the V gene TRBV30, with 7 bases identical to TRBD2. Germline lookup yields CDR1 GTSNPN and CDR2 SVGIG (reference sequence). The CDR3 is made up of 16 amino acids. The J segment lost 4 bases and the V segment lost 0 bases, leaving 12 bases of the junction unmatched.

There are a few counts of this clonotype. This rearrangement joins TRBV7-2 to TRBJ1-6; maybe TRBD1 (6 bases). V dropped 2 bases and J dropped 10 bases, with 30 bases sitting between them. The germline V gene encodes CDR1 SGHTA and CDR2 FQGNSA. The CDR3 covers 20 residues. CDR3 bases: TGTGCCAGCAGCTTATCAGCCCCCAGGGGCCGCGGAGGGTCATCCTCACCCCTCCACTTT. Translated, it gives CASSLSAPRGRGGSSSPLHF.

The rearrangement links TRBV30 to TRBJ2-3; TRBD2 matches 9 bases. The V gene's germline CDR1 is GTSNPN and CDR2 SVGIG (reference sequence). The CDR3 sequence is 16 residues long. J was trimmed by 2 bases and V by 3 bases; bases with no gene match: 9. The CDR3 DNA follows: TGTGCCTGGAGCCCCGGGACTAGCTTGTACACAGATACGCAGTATTTT. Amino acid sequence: CAWSPGTSLYTDTQYF.

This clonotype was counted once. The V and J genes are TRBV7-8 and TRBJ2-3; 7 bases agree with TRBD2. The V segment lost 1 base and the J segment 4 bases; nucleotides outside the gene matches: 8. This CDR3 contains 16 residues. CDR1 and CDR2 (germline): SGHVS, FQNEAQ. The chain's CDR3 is CASSLDMAGRADTQYF. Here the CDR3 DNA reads TGTGCCAGCAGCTTAGATATGGCGGGGAGGGCAGATACGCAGTATTTT.

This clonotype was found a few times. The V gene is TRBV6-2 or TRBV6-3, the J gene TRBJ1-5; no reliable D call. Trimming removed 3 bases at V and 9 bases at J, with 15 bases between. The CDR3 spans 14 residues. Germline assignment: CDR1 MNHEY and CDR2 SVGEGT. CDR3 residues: CASSYYGRGLPQHF. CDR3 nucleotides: TGTGCCAGCAGTTATTATGGTCGGGGATTGCCCCAGCATTTT.

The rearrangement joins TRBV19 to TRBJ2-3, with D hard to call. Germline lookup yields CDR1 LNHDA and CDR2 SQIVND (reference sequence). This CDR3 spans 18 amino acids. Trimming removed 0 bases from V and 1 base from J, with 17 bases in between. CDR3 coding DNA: TGTGCCAGTAGTATAGACGACTGGCCTCGGCAAGGCACAGATACGCAGTATTTT. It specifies CASSIDDWPRQGTDTQYF.

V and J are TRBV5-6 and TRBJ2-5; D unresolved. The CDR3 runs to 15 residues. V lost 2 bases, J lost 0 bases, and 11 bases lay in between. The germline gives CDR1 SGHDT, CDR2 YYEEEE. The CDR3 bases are TGTGCCAGCAGCTTTGGTTTACAGTACCAAGAGACCCAGTACTTC. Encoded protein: CASSFGLQYQETQYF.

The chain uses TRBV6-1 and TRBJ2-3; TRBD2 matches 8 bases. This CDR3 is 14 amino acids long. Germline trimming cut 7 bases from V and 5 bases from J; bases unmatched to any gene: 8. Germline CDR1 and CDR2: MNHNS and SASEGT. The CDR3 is CASKSSGYGDTQYF. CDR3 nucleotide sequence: TGTGCCAGCAAGTCTAGCGGGTATGGAGATACGCAGTATTTT.

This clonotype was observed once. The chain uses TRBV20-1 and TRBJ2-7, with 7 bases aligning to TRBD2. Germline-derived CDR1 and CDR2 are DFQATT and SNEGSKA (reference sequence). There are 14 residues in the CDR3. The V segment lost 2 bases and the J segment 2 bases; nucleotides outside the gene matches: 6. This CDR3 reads CSARRASGTYEQYF. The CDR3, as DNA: TGCAGTGCTAGACGGGCTAGCGGAACCTACGAGCAGTACTTC.